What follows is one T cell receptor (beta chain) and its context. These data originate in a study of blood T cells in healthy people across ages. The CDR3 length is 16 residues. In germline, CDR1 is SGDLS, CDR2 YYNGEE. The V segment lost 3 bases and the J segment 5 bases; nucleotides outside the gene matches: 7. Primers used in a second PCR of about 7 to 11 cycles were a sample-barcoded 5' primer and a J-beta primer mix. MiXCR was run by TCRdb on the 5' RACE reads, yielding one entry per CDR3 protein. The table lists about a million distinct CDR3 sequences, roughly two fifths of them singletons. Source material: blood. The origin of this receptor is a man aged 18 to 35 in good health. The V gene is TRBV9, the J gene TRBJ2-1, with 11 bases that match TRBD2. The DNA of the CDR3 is TGTGCCAGCAGCGCCCCCACTAGCGGGGGCGACAATGAGCAGTTCTTC. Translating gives CASSAPTSGGDNEQFF.